This T cell receptor (beta chain) came from a study of cytomegalovirus exposure and HLA in healthy donors. Whole-study results and caveats: At a 0.05 false discovery rate, a later analysis found around 15,000 TCR beta sequences to be associated with HLA alleles.

The PCR had 60 Vbeta and 13 Jbeta primers. The data were produced by immunoSEQ multiplex PCR, yet TCRdb's version contains in-frame clones alone and is incomplete. Of roughly 190,000 clones detected, 81% appear once; the ten largest clones hold roughly 3.6%. This clone was found a few times. Its antigen is as yet unknown. The CDR3 contains 9 residues. What was sequenced was PBMCs. This chain joins TRBV21-1 and TRBJ2-3; the DNA was not used to check the table's D call, TRBD1. TRBV21-1 is reported as a pseudogene. This clonotype originated in a middle-aged man in good health and CMV-seropositive. Here the CDR3 reads CASIPCRYF. Written as DNA, the CDR3 is TGTGCCAGCATCCCCTGCAGGTATTTT.